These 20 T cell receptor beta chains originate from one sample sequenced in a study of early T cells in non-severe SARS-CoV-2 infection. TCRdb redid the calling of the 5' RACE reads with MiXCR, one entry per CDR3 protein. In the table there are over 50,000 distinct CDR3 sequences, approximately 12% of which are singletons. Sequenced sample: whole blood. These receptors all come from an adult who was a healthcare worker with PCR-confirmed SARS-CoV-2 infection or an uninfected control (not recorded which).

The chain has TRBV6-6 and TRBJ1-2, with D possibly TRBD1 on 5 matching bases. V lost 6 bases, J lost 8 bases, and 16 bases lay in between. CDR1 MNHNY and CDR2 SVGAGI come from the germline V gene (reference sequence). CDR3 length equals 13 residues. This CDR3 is CASRKDTTLGYTF. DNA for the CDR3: TGTGCCAGCAGGAAGGACACCACCTTAGGCTACACCTTC.

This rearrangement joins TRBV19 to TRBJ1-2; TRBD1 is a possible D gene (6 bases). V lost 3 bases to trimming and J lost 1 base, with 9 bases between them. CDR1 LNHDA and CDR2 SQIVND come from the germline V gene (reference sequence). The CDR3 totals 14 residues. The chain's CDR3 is CASSMLQGNYGYTF. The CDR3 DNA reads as TGTGCCAGTAGTATGTTACAGGGTAACTATGGCTACACCTTC.

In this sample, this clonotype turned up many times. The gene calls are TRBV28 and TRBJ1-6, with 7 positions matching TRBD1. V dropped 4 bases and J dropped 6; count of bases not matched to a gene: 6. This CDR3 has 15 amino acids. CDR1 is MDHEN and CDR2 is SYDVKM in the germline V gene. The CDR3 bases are TGTGCCAGCAGTTCCCCAGGGGGTACTAATTCACCCCTCCACTTT. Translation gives CASSSPGGTNSPLHF.

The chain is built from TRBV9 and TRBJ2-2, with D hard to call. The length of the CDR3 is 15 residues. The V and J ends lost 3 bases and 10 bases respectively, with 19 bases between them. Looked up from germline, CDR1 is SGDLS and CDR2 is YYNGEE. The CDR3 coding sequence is TGTGCCAGCAGCGAAGATCACCATGCCCTGGAGGAGCTGTTTTTT. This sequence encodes CASSEDHHALEELFF.

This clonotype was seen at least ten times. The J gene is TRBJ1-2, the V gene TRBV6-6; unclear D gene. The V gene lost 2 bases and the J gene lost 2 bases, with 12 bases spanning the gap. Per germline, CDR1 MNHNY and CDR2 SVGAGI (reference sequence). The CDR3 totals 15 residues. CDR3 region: CASSYVGLQNYGYTF. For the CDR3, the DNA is TGTGCCAGCAGTTACGTTGGGCTACAAAACTATGGCTACACCTTC.

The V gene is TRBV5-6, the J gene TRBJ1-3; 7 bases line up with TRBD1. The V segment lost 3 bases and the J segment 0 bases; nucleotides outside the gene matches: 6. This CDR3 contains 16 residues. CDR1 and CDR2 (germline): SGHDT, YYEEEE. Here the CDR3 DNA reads TGTGCCAGCAGCTCGGAGACAGGGATCTCTGGAAACACCATATATTTT. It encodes CASSSETGISGNTIYF. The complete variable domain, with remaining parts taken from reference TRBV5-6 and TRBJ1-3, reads DAGVTQSPTHLIKTRGQQVTLRCSPKSGHDTVSWYQQALGQGPQFIFQYYEEEERQRGNFPDRFSGHQFPNYSSELNVNALLLGDSALYLCASSSETGISGNTIYFGEGSWLTVV.

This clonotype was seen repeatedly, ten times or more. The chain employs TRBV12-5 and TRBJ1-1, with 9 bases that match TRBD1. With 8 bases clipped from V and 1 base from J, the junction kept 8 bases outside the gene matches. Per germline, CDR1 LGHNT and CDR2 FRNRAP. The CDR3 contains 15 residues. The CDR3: CASRMDRGRNTEAFF. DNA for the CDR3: TGTGCTAGTCGTATGGACAGGGGAAGGAACACTGAAGCTTTCTTT.

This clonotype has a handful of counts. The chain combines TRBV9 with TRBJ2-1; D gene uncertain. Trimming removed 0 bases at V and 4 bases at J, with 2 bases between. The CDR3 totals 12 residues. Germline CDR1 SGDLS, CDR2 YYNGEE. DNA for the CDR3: TGTGCCAGCAGCGTAGAATACAATGAGCAGTTCTTC. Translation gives CASSVEYNEQFF.

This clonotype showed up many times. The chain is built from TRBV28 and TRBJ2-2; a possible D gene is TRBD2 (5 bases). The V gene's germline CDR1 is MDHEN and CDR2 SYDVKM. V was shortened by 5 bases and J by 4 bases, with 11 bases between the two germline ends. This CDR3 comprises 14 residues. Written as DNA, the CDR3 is TGTGCCAGCAGTCCCGGGGTTACCACCGGGGAGCTGTTTTTT. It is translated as CASSPGVTTGELFF.

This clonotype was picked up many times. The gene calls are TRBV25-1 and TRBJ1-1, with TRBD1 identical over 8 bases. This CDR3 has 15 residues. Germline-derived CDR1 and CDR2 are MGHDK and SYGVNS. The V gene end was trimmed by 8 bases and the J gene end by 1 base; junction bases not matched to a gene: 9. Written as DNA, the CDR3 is TGTGCCAGCTTGCCTGCCGGGACAGGGAACACTGAAGCTTTCTTT. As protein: CASLPAGTGNTEAFF.

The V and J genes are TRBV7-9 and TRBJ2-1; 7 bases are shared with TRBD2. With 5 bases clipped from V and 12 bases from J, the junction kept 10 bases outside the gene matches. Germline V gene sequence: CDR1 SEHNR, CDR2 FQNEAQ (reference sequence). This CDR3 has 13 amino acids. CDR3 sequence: CASSPLQSGGQFF. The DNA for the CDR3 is TGTGCCAGCAGCCCCCTCCAATCGGGGGGGCAGTTCTTC.

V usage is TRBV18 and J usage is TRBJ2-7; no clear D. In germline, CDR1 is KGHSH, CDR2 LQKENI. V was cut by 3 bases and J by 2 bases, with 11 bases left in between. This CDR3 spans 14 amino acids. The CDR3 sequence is CASSPRNRTYEQYF. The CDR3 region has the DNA TGTGCCAGCTCACCTCGGAACCGGACCTACGAGCAGTACTTC. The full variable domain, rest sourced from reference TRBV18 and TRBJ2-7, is NAGVMQNPRHLVRRRGQEARLRCSPMKGHSHVYWYRQLPEEGLKFMVYLQKENIIDESGMPKERFSAEFPKEGPSILRIQQVVRGDSAAYFCASSPRNRTYEQYFGPGTRLTVT.

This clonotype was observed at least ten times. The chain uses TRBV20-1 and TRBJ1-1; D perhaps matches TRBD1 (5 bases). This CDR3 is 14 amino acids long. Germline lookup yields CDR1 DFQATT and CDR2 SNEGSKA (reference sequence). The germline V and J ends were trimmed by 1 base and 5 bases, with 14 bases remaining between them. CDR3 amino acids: CSARAQARETEAFF. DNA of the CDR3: TGCAGTGCTAGAGCCCAGGCCAGGGAGACTGAAGCTTTCTTT.

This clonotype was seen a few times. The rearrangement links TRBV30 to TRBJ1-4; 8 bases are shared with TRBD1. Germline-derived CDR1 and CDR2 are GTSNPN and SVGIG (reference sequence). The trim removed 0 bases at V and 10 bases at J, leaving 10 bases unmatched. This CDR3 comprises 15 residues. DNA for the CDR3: TGTGCCTGGAGTGTACAAGGGCAGGGGGCTACAAAACTGTTTTTT. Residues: CAWSVQGQGATKLFF.

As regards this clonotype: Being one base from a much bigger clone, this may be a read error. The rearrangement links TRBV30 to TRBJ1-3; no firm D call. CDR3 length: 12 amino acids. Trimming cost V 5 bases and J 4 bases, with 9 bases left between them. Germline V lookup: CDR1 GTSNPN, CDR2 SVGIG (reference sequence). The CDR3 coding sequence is TGTGCCTGGGGTGGTATCGGAAACACCATATATTTT. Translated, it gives CAWGGIGNTIYF. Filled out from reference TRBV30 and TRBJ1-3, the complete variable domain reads SQTIHQWPATLVQPVGSPLSLECTVEGTSNPNLYWYRQAAGRGLQLLFYSVGIGQISSEVPQNLSASRPQDRQFILSSKKLLLSDSGFYLCAWGGIGNTIYFGEGSWLTVV.

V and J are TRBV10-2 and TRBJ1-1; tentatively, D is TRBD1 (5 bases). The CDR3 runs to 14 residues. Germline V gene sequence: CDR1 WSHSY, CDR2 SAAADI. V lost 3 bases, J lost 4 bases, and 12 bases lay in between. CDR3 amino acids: CASSDWGPSTEAFF. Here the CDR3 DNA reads TGCGCCAGCAGTGACTGGGGACCGAGCACTGAAGCTTTCTTT.

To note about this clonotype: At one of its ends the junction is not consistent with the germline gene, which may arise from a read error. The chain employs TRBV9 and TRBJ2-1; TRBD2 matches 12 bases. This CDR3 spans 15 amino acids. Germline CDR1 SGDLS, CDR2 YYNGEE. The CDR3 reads CVSSTRLAGVDEQFF. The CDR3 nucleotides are TGTGTCAGCAGCACTCGACTAGCGGGAGTCGATGAGCAGTTCTTC.

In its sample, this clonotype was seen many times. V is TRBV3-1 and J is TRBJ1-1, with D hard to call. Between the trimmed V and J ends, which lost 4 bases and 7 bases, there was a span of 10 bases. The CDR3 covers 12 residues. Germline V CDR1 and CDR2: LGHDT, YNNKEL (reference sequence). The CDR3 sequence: CASSLRDNEAFF. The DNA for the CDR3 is TGTGCCAGCAGCCTCAGAGACAATGAAGCTTTCTTT. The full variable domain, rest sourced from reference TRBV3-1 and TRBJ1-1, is DTAVSQTPKYLVTQMGNDKSIKCEQNLGHDTMYWYKQDSKKFLKIMFSYNNKELIINETVPNRFSPKSPDKAHLNLHINSLELGDSAVYFCASSLRDNEAFFGQGTRLTVV.

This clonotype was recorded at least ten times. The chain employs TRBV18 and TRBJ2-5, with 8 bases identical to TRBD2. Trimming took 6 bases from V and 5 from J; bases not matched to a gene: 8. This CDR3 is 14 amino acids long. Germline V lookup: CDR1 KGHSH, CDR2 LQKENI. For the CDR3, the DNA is TGTGCCAGCTCTCAAGGACTAGCCCCCGAGACCCAGTACTTC. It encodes CASSQGLAPETQYF.

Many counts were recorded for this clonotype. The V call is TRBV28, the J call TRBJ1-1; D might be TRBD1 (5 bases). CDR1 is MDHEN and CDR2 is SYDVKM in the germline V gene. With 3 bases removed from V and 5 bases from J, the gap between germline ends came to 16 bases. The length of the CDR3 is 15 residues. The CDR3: CASSFLMGGATEAFF. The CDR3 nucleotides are TGTGCCAGCAGTTTCCTGATGGGGGGTGCGACTGAAGCTTTCTTT.